The TCR beta chain under discussion was sequenced for a study of shared clonotypes between healthy human individuals. Profiling relied on immunoSEQ multiplex PCR, and the TCRdb table lists in-frame clones only, not all of them. The sample records over 750,000 clones, 95% to 97% being singletons. This CDR3 comprises 14 residues. V shed 3 bases and J 6 bases; nucleotides not matched to a gene: 4. The V gene's germline CDR1 is SGHKS and CDR2 YYEKEE (reference sequence). Whole-study results and caveats: Across subsets, estimated richness was generally greater for naive than for memory populations.

About this clone: Its target is unknown.

CD8 cells classed as naive were CD45RO-negative and positively selected for CCR7, excluding terminally differentiated effector memory CD45RA+ cells. Material: naive CD8+ T cells sorted from blood. This clonotype was sampled from a man aged 25-45 years in good health. The rearrangement joins TRBV5-5 to TRBJ2-7, with TRBD1 identical over 12 bases. DNA for the CDR3: TGTGCCAGCAGCTCCGGGACAGGGGGCGTCGAGCAGTACTTC. Protein sequence: CASSSGTGGVEQYF. Full variable domain (remainder filled in from reference TRBV5-5 and TRBJ2-7): DAGVTQSPTHLIKTRGQQVTLRCSPISGHKSVSWYQQVLGQGPQFIFQYYEKEERGRGNFPDRFSARQFPNYSSELNVNALLLGDSALYLCASSSGTGGVEQYFGPGTRLTVT.